Reported below is one T cell receptor (beta chain). The data are from a study of blood T cell repertoires in COVID-19. Overall study context: Italy, Spain and the United States were the sources of the convalescent and acute COVID-19 samples. The cDNA or gDNA used as material had been derived from T cells, B-cell-depleted T cells, or PBMCs.

Original data processing: It was from reference gene primer amplification that nucleated cell counts were estimated. Sequenced by immunoSEQ multiplex PCR; TCRdb stores in-frame clones only, minus some. V and J calls and clone size come straight from that table; D and trimming were deduced from the DNA. The sample consists of some 88,000 clones, over 80% of them appearing once. This receptor was identified in a human donor with active COVID-19. The donor label of this sample is uncertain. Sequencing was performed on peripheral blood.

CDR3 coding DNA: TGCGCCAGCAGCTTGGTAGCCGGGGGGGCCACAGATACGCAGTATTTT. Translating it yields CASSLVAGGATDTQYF. J is TRBJ2-3 and V is TRBV5-1; 8 bases fit TRBD2. This CDR3 spans 16 amino acids. Germline CDR1 and CDR2: SGHRS and YFSETQ. V gave up 0 bases and J gave up 2 bases; unmatched junction bases: 5.